Listed here is a single T cell receptor (beta chain). There is no known antigen for this receptor. Base qualities are not recorded, but no much larger clone differs from it by a single base. Inclusion was restricted to participants for whom at least one PBMC sample before ART initiation and at least two post-ART samples were available. Treatment was received in the United States of America by all participants with HIV. Cryopreserved samples of about 0.95-10 million PBMC were thawed and washed before DNA extraction. At the time of the earliest PBMC sample for each participant with HIV, ages ranged from roughly 23 to 60 years. PBMC samples were contributed by each participant from 1-4 timepoints before ART initiation and 2-8 timepoints after ART initiation, with a median of 7 samples. Serial HIV viral load, CD4+ T-cell count, ART history and demographic data were obtained for every participant. Genomic DNA was extracted from unsorted PBMC with a Qiagen kit on a QIAcube, processed in batches of 12 samples.

The immunoSEQ hsTCRB v3.0 assay was used at survey level resolution for TRB variable region sequencing. A depth of roughly 35,000-55,000 T-cell genomes per sample was targeted for TRB sequencing. TRB libraries were pooled and sequenced on an Illumina MiSeq using a v3 150-cycle kit. Concerning the study's data processing: Repertoire analysis ran in R within a reproducible Nextflow workflow covering QC, data transformation and analysis. LymphoSeq2, an R package for exploring AIRR-Seq data, was used to implement the custom analyses. After excluding a few samples that yielded fewer than 5000 total TRB sequences, approximately 170 HIV repertoires remained for analysis. Among the 188 retained HIV repertoires, about 57 were collected before ART initiation and roughly 130 were collected after ART initiation. Repertoires were downsampled to 5000 TRB nucleotide sequences, with summary statistics averaged over 100 downsampling iterations. Only TRB sequences with CDR3 regions of at least seven amino acids were retained for analysis. Diversity was measured with a Shannon entropy-derived clonality score and the Gini coefficient. Repertoire networks linked the top 5000 CDR3 amino acid sequences whenever two sequences differed by an edit distance of one. GLIPH2 predicted antigen specificity groups and MHC restriction for TRB CDR3 amino acid sequences. To flag known associations with CMV, EBV, HIV or tissue antigens, CDR3 amino acid sequences were compared against VDJdb and McPAS-TCR. Pre-ART, post-ART and control groups were compared with Wilcoxon signed-rank tests and Holm-Bonferroni correction. What TCRdb holds here is the immuneACCESS table cut down to in-frame rearrangements. Part of the clones is not present; checked against another copy, under half of the missing clones reflect an unresolved V gene, and the others are unexplained. V and J calls plus clone size are reproduced from that table; the DNA served to infer D and trimming. The sample table holds about 23,000 clones, of which 88% were seen once. 6.4% of the sample goes to the ten largest clones.

This sample was taken from a study of long-term antiretroviral therapy in people with HIV (dated 2022 in TCRdb). Context from the whole study: The earliest samples were collected approximately a decade before the 2015 WHO recommendation for immediate ART, a period when ART was typically delayed until CD4 counts fell. This retrospective serial study examined whether starting ART and sustained HIV suppression were associated with changes in the composition and diversity of the TRB repertoire in peripheral blood. From over 25 adults with confirmed HIV infection, the cohort provided under 200 cryopreserved PBMC samples, gathered serially across a mean of about six years (range 1-12). Among the 30 or so participants with HIV, around 10 were female. No cross-contamination during QIAcube processing turned up in test extractions that ran a monoclonal T-cell line alongside about 35 polyclonal samples.

CDR1 and CDR2 were assigned from the germline V gene as SGHRS and YFSETQ. The CDR3 numbers 12 residues from cysteine through phenylalanine. The DNA shown is the 36-base CDR3, in frame from base 1. V lost 1 base and J lost 5 bases; the stretch between them is 4 bases long. The paper as a whole reports these results and caveats: Inferences about post-ART repertoire changes are limited because no data were available on ART adherence, viral resistance or therapy changes. A significant increase in TRB diversity was found to be associated with ART initiation, although TRB diversity was observed to remain significantly below that of transplant donor controls even after long-term ART. Narrower CDR3 length ranges were observed in HIV repertoires than in controls, and an antigen-experienced repertoire with only a slight naive shift after ART was suggested by the network structure. Because PBMC availability was limited, only the TCR beta chain was sequenced, with no alpha chain pairing. Because pre-ART samples had limited cell numbers, profiling was done on unsorted PBMC rather than on sorted CD4+ and CD8+ T cells. The samples span the years 2004 to 2017, and the ART regimens used at that time may not be as effective as current regimens. Expanded TRB clones identified before ART initiation dominated the repertoire at all time points, although this dominance fluctuated and declined in many PLHIV after ART.

This TCR came from a man in his fifties or sixties with HIV. The sequence links TRBV5-1 to TRBJ2-1, with no confidently assigned D gene. Sequenced material: unsorted PBMCs, taken 0.6 years after starting antiretroviral therapy. The DNA is TGCGCCAGCAGCTTGACAGACAATGAGCAGTTCTTC. This gives the protein CASSLTDNEQFF.